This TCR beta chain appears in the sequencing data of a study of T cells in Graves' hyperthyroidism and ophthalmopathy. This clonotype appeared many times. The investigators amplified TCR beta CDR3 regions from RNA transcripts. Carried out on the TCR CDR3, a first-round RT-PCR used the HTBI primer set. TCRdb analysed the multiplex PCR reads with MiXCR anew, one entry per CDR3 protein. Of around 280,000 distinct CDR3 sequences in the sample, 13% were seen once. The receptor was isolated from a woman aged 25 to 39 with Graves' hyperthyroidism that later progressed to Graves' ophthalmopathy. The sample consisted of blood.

As DNA, the CDR3 is TGTGCCTGGAGGGGAGTTGACAGGGGGAATGAGCAGTTCTTC. This encodes CAWRGVDRGNEQFF. V gene TRBV30 combines with J gene TRBJ2-1, with 9 bases fitting TRBD1. The CDR3 covers 14 residues. The V gene's germline CDR1 is GTSNPN and CDR2 SVGIG (reference sequence). V was clipped by 3 bases and J by 7 bases; unmatched bases: 7.